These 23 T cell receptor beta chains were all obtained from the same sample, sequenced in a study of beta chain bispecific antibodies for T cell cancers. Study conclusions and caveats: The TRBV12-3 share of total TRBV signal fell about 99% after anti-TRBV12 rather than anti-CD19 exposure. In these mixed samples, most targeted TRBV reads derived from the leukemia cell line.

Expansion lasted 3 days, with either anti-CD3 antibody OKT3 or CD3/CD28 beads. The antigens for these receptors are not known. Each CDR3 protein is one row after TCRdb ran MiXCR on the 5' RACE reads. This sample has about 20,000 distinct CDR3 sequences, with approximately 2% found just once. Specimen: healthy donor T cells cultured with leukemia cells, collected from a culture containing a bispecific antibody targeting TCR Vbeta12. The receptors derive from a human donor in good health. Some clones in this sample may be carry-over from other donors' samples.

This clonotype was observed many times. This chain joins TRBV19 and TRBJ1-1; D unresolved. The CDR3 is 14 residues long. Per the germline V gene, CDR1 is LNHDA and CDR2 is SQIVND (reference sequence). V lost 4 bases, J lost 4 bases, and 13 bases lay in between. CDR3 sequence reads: CASSNRQKGTEAFF. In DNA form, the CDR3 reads TGTGCCAGTAGTAATCGACAAAAGGGCACTGAAGCTTTCTTT.

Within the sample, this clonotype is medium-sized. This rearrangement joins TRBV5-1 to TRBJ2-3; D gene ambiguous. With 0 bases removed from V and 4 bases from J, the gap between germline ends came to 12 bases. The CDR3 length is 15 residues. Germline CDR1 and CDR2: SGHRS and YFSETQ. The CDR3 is CASSLEGGLPDTQYF. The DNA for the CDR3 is TGCGCCAGCAGCTTGGAGGGTGGCTTACCAGATACGCAGTATTTT.

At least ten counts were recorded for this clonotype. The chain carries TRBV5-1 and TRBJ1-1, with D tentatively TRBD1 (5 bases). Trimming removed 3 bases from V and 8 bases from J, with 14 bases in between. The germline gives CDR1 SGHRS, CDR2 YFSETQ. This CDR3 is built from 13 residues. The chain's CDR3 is CASSSGTNLEAFF. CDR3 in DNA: TGCGCCAGCAGCTCCGGGACTAACCTCGAAGCTTTCTTT.

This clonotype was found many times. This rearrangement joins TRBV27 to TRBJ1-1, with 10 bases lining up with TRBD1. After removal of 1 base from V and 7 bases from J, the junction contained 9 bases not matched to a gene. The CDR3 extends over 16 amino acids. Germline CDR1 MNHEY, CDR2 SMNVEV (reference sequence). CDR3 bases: TGTGCCAGCAGTTTATTACCGGGACAGGGGTTTGTTGAAGCTTTCTTT. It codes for CASSLLPGQGFVEAFF.

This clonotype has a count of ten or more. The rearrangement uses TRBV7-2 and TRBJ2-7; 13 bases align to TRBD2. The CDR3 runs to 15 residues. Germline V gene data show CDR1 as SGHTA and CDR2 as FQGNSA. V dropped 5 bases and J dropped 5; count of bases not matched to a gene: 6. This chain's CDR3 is CASSPTGTSGDEQYF. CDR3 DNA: TGTGCCAGCAGCCCTACCGGGACTAGCGGGGACGAGCAGTACTTC.

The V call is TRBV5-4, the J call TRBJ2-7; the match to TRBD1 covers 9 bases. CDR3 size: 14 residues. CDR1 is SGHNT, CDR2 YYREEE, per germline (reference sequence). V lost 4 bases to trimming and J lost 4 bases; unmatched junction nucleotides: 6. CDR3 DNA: TGTGCCAGCAGCCCGGGACAGGGTCAATACGAGCAGTACTTC. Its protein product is CASSPGQGQYEQYF.

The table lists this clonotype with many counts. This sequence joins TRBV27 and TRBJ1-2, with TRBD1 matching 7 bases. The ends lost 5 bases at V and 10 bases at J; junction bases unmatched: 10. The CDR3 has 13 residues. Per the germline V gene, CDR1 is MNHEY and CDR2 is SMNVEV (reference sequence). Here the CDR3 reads CASSRTGLSDYTF. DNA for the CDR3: TGTGCCAGCAGTCGGACAGGCCTGAGTGACTACACCTTC.

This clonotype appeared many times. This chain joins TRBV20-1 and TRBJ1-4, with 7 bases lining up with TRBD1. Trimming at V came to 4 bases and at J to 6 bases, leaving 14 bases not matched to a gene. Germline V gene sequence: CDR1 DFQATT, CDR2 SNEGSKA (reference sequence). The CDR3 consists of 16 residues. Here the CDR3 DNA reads TGCAGTGCTACACCGGGACAGACTCAGAAGTATGAAAAACTGTTTTTT. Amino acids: CSATPGQTQKYEKLFF.

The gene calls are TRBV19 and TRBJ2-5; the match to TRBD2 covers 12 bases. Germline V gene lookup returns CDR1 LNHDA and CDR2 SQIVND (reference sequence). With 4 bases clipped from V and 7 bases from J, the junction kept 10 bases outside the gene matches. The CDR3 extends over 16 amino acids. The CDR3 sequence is CASSRGGLAGRGTQYF. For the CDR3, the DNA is TGTGCCAGTAGTAGAGGGGGACTAGCGGGCCGGGGGACCCAGTACTTC.

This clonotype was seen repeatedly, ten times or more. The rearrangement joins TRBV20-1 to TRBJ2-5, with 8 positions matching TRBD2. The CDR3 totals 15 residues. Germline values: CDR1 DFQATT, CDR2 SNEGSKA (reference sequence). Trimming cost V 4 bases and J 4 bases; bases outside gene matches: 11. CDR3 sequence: CSATVLAGLGETQYF. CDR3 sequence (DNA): TGCAGTGCTACGGTCCTAGCGGGCCTGGGAGAGACCCAGTACTTC.

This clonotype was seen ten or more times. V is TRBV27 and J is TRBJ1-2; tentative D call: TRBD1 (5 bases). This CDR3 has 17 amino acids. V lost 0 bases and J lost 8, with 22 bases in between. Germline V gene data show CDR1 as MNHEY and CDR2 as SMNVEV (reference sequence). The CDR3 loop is CASSLSHGQGLMEGYTF. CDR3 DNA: TGTGCCAGCAGTTTATCCCATGGGCAGGGTTTAATGGAGGGCTACACCTTC.

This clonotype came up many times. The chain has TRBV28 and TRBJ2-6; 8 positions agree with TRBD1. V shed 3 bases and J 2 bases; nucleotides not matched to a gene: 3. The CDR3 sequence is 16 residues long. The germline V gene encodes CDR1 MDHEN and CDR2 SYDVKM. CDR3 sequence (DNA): TGTGCCAGCAGTTTCCCACAGGGGGCTGGGGCCAACGTCCTGACTTTC. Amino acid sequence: CASSFPQGAGANVLTF.

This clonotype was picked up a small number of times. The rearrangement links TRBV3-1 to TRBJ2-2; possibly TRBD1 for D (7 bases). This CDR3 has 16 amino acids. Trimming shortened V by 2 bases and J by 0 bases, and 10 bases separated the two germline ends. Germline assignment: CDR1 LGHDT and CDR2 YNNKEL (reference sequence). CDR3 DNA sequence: TGTGCCAGCAGCCAACGGGGGACAGCGAACACCGGGGAGCTGTTTTTT. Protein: CASSQRGTANTGELFF.

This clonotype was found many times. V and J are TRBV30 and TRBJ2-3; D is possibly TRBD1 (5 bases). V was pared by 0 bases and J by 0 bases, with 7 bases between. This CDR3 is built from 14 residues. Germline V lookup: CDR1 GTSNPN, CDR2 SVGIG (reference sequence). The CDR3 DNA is TGTGCCTGGAGTGTCGACAGTAGCACAGATACGCAGTATTTT. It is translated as CAWSVDSSTDTQYF.

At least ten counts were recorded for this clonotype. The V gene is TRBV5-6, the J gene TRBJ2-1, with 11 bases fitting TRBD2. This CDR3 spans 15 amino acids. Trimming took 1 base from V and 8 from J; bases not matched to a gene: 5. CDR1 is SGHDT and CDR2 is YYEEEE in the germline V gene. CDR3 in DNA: TGTGCCAGCAGCTTGCGACTAGCGGGGATCGATGAGCAGTTCTTC. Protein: CASSLRLAGIDEQFF. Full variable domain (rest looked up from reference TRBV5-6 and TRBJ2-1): DAGVTQSPTHLIKTRGQQVTLRCSPKSGHDTVSWYQQALGQGPQFIFQYYEEEERQRGNFPDRFSGHQFPNYSSELNVNALLLGDSALYLCASSLRLAGIDEQFFGPGTRLTVL.

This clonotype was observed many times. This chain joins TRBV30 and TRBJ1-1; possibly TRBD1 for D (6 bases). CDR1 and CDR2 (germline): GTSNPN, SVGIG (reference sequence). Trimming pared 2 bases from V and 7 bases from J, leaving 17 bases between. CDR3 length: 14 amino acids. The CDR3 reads CAWSSGPGAVEAFF. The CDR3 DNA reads TGTGCCTGGAGTTCGGGACCGGGGGCGGTTGAAGCTTTCTTT.

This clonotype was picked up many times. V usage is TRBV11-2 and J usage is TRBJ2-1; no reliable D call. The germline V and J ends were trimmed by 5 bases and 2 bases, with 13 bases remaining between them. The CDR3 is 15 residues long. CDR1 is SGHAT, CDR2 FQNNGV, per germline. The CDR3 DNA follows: TGTGCCAGCAGCGAAATTCTTAATCCCTACAATGAGCAGTTCTTC. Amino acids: CASSEILNPYNEQFF.

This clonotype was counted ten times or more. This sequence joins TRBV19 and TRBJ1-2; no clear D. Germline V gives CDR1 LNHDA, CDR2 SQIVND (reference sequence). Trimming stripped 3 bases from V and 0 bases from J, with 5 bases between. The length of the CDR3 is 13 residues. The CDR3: CASSIAANYGYTF. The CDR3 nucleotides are TGTGCCAGTAGTATCGCGGCTAACTATGGCTACACCTTC.

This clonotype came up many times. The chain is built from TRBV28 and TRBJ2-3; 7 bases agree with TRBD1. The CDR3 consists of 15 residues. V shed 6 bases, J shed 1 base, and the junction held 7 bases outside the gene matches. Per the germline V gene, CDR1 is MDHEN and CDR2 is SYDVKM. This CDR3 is CASRWQGEGTDTQYF. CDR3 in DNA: TGTGCCAGCAGATGGCAGGGGGAAGGCACAGATACGCAGTATTTT.

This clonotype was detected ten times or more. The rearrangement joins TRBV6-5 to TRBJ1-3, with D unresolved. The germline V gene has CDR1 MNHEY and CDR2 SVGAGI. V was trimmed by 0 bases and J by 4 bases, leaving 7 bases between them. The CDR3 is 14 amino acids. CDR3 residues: CASSYSPFGNTIYF. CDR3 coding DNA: TGTGCCAGCAGTTACTCTCCCTTCGGAAACACCATATATTTT.

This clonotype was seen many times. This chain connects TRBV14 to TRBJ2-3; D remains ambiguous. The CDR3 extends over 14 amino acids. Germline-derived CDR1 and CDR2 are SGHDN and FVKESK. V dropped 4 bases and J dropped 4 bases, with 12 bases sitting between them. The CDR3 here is CASSPLSAADTQYF. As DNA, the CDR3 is TGTGCCAGCAGCCCCCTCTCCGCAGCAGATACGCAGTATTTT.

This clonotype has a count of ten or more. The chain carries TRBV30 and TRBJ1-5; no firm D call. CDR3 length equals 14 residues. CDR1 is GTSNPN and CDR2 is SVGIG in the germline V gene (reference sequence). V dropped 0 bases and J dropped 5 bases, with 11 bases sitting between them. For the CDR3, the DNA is TGTGCCTGGAGTGTACTGGGAGGGCATCAGCCCCAGCATTTT. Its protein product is CAWSVLGGHQPQHF.

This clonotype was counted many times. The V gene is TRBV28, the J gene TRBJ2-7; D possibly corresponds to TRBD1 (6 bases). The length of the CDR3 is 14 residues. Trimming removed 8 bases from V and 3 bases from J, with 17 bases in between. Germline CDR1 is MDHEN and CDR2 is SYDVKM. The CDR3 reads CASQTLGADYEQYF. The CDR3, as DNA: TGTGCCAGCCAGACCTTGGGGGCGGACTACGAGCAGTACTTC.